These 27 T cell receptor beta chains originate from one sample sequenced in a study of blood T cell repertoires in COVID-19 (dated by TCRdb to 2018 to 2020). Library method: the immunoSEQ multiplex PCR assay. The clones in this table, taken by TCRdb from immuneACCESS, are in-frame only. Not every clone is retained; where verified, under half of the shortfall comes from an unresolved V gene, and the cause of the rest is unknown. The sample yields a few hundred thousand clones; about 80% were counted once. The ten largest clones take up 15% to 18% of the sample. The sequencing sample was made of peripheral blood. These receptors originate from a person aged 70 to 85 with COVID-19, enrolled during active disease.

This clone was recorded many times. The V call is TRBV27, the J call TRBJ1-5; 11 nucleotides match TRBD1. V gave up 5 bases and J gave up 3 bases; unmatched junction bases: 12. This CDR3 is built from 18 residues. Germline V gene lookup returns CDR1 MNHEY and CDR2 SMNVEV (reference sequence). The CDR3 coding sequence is TGTGCCAGCAGTCGGACAGGGGGCAATCTCAGACCCAATCAGCCCCAGCATTTT. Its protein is CASSRTGGNLRPNQPQHF.

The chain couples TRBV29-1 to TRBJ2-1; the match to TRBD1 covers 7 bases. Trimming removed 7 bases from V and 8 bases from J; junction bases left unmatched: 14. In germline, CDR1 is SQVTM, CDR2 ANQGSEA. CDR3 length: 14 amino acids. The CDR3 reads CSGDQGTEADEQFF. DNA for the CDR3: TGCAGCGGGGACCAGGGGACAGAGGCCGATGAGCAGTTCTTC.

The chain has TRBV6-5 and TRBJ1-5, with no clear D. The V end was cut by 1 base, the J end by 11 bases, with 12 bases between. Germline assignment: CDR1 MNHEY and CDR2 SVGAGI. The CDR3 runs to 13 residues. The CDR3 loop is CASSYFLFAAQHF. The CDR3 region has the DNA TGTGCCAGCAGTTACTTTCTCTTTGCGGCCCAGCATTTT.

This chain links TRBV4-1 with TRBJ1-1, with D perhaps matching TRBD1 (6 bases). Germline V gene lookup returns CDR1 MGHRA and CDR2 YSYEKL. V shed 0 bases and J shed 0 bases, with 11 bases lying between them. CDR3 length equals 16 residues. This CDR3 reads CASSQEVRGVNTEAFF. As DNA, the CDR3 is TGCGCCAGCAGCCAAGAGGTCAGGGGCGTGAACACTGAAGCTTTCTTT.

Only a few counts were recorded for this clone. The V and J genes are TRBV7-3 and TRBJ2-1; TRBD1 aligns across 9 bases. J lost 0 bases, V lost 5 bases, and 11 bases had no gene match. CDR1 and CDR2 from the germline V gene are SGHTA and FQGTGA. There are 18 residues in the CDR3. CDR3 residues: CASSPTGGRGSSYNEQFF. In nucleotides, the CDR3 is TGTGCCAGCAGCCCGACAGGGGGACGCGGCAGCTCCTACAATGAGCAGTTCTTC.

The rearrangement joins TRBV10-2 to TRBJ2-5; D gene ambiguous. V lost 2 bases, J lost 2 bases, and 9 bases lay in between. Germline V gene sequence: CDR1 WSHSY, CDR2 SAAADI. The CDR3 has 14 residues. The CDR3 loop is CASSEDSYQETQYF. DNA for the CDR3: TGCGCCAGCAGTGAGGACTCTTATCAAGAGACCCAGTACTTC.

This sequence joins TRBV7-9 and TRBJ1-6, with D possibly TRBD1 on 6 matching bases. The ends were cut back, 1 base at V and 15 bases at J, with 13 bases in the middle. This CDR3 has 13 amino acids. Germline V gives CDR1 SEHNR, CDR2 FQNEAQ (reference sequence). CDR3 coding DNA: TGTGCCAGCAGCTTAGGCGGGGGGCTGCTCCTCCACTTT. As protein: CASSLGGGLLLHF.

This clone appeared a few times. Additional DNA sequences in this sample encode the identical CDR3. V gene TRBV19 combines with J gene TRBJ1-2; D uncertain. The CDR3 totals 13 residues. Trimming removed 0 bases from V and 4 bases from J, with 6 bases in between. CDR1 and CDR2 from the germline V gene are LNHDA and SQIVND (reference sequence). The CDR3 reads CASSIDRVYGYTF. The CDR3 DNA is TGTGCCAGTAGTATAGACCGGGTCTATGGCTACACCTTC.

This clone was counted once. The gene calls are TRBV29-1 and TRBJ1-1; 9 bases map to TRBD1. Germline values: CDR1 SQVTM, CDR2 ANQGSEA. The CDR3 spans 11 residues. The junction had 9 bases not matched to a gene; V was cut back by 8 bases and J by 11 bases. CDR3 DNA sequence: TGCAGCTCCTCCACCGGGACAGGGGCTTTCTTT. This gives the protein CSSSTGTGAFF.

The CDR3 loop reads CAWSAGDQPQHF. Here the CDR3 DNA reads TGTGCCTGGAGTGCCGGGGATCAGCCCCAGCATTTT. The chain is built from TRBV30 and TRBJ1-5; D unclear. The CDR3 covers 12 residues. Trimming took 1 base from V and 5 from J, leaving 6 bases between them. CDR1 and CDR2 from the germline V gene are GTSNPN and SVGIG (reference sequence).

CDR3 nucleotides: TGTGCCAGCAGGTCACAGGGGTTGTATACAGATACGCAGTATTTT. Protein sequence: CASRSQGLYTDTQYF. The V gene is TRBV6-6, the J gene TRBJ2-3; 7 nucleotides agree with TRBD1. V gave up 6 bases and J gave up 3 bases; unmatched junction bases: 9. The CDR3 runs to 15 residues. Per germline, CDR1 MNHNY and CDR2 SVGAGI (reference sequence).

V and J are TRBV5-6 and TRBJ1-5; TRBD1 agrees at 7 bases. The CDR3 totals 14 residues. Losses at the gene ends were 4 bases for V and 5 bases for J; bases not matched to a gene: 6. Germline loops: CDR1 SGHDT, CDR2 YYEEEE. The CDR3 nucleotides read TGTGCCAGCAGCAGGGGGCGCGGCGATCAGCCCCAGCATTTT. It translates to CASSRGRGDQPQHF.

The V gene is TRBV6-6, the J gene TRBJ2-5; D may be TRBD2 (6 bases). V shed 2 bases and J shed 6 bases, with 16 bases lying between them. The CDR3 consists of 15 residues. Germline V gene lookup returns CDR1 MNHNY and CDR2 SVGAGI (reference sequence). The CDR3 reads CASSYPGLALKTQYF. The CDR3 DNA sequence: TGTGCCAGCAGTTACCCGGGGCTAGCGTTGAAGACCCAGTACTTC.

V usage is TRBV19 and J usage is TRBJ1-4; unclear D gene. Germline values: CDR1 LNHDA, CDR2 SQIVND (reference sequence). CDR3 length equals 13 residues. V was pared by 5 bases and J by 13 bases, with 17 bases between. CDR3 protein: CASSDTPQMGLFF. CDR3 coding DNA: TGTGCCAGTAGTGACACCCCGCAAATGGGACTGTTTTTT.

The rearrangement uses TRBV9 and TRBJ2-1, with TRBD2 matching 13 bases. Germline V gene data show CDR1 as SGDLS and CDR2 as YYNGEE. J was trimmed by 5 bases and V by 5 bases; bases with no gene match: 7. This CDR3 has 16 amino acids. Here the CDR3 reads CASSYPGLAGNNEQFF. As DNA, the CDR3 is TGTGCCAGCAGTTATCCGGGACTAGCGGGGAACAATGAGCAGTTCTTC. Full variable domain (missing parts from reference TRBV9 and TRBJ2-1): DSGVTQTPKHLITATGQRVTLRCSPRSGDLSVYWYQQSLDQGLQFLIQYYNGEERAKGNILERFSAQQFPDLHSELNLSSLELGDSALYFCASSYPGLAGNNEQFFGPGTRLTVL.

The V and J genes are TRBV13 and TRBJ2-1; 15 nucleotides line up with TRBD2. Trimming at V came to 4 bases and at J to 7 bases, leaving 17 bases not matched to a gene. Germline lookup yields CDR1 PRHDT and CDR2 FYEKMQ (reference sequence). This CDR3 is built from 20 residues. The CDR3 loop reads CASSSYRRTSGRAGQNEQFF. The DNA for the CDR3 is TGTGCCAGCAGCTCCTATCGTCGGACTAGCGGGAGGGCAGGTCAGAATGAGCAGTTCTTC.

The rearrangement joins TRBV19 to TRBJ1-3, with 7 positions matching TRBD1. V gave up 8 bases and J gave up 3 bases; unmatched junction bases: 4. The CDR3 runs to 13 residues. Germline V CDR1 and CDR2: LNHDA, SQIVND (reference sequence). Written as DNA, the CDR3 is TGTGCCAGTGGCGGGACAGTTGGAAACACCATATATTTT. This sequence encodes CASGGTVGNTIYF.

CDR3 nucleotides: TGTGCCAGCAGCTTGTACAGTGAAGAGACCCAGTACTTC. This gives the protein CASSLYSEETQYF. The chain uses TRBV7-3 and TRBJ2-5; D not certain. This CDR3 is 13 amino acids long. Germline V lookup: CDR1 SGHTA, CDR2 FQGTGA. V gave up 3 bases and J gave up 3 bases, with 8 bases separating them.

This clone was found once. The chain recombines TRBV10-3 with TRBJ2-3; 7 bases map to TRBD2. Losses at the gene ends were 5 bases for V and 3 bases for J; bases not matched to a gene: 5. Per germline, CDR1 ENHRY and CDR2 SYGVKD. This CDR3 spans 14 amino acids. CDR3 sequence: CAISREGSTDTQYF. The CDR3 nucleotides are TGTGCCATCAGTAGGGAGGGCTCGACAGATACGCAGTATTTT.

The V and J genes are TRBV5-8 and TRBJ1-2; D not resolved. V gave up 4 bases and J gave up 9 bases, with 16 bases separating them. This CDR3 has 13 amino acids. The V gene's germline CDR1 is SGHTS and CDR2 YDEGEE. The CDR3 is CASSPLPMPRYTF. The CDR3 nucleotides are TGTGCCAGCAGCCCCCTCCCTATGCCCCGCTACACCTTC. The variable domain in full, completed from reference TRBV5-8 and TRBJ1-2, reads EAGVTQSPTHLIKTRGQQATLRCSPISGHTSVYWYQQALGLGLQFLLWYDEGEERNRGNFPPRFSGRQFPNYSSELNVNALELEDSALYLCASSPLPMPRYTFGSGTRLTVV.

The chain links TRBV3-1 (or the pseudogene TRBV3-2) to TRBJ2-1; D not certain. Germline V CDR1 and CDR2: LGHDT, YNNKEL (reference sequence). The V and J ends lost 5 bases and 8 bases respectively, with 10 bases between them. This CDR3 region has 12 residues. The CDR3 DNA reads TGTGCCAGCAGCAGACGGGTACATGAGCAGTTCTTC. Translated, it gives CASSRRVHEQFF.

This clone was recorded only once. CDR3 protein: CASSTGAGELFF. As DNA, the CDR3 is TGTGCCAGCAGTACAGGGGCCGGGGAGCTGTTTTTT. The rearrangement joins TRBV6-2 or TRBV6-3 to TRBJ2-2, with 7 bases matching TRBD1. In germline, CDR1 is MNHEY, CDR2 SVGEGT. CDR3 length: 12 amino acids. After removal of 5 bases from V and 6 bases from J, the junction contained 0 bases not matched to a gene.

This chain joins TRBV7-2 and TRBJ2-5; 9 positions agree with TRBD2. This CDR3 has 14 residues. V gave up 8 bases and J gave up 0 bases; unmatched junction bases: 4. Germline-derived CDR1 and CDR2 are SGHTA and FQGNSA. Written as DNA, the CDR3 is TGTGCCAGCCGCGGGGGGGGGTACCAAGAGACCCAGTACTTC. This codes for CASRGGGYQETQYF.

The CDR3 DNA follows: TGTGCCAGCAGCCGACCCCCCGGGACAGTGATGTTTGCAGATACGCAGTATTTT. It is translated as CASSRPPGTVMFADTQYF. J is TRBJ2-3 and V is TRBV6-2 or TRBV6-3; 7 nucleotides agree with TRBD1. The CDR3 length is 18 residues. Germline assignment: CDR1 MNHEY and CDR2 SVGEGT. After removal of 6 bases from V and 4 bases from J, the junction contained 19 bases not matched to a gene.

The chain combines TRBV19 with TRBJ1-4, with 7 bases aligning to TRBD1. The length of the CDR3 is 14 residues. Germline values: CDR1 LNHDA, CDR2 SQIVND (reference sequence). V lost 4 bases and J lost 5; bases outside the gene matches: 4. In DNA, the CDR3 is TGTGCCAGTAGTACGGGACAGCAAAATGAAAAACTGTTTTTT. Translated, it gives CASSTGQQNEKLFF.

The DNA of the CDR3 is TGTGCCAGCAGTTCGAGCGCACAGGGTCGGAACACTGAAGCTTTCTTT. The encoded protein is CASSSSAQGRNTEAFF. The rearrangement links TRBV6-6 to TRBJ1-1, with TRBD1 as a possible D gene (6 bases). The germline V gene encodes CDR1 MNHNY and CDR2 SVGAGI (reference sequence). CDR3 size: 16 residues. Between the trimmed V and J ends, which lost 4 bases and 1 base, there was a span of 16 bases.

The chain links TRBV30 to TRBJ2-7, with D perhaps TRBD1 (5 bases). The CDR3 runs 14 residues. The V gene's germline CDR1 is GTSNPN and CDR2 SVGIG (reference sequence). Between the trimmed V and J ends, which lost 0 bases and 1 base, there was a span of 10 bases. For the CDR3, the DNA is TGTGCCTGGAGTGTGCAGGGAATGTCCTACGAGCAGTACTTC. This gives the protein CAWSVQGMSYEQYF.